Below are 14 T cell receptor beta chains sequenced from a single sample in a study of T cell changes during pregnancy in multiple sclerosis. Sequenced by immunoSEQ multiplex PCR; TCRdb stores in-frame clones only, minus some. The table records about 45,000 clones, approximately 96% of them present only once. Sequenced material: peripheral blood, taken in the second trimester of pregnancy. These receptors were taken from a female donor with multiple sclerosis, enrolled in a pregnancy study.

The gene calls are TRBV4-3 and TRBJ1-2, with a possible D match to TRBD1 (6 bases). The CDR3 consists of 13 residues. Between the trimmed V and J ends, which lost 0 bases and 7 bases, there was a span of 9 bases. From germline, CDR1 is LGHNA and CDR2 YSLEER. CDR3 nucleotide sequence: TGCGCCAGCAGCCAAGAGGGACACCTTGGCTACACCTTC. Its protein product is CASSQEGHLGYTF.

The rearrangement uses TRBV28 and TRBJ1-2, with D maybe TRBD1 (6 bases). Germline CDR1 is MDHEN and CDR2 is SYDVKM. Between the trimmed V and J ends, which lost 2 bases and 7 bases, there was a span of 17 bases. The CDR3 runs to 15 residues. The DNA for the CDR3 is TGTGCCAGCAGTTTAAGGGCCAGGGGAAGGTTTGGCTACACCTTC. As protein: CASSLRARGRFGYTF.

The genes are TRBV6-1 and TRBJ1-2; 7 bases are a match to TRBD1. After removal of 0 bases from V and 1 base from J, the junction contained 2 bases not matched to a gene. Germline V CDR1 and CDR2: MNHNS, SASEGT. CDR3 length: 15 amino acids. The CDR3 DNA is TGTGCCAGCAGTGAAGCGGCAGGGGGTAACTATGGCTACACCTTC. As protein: CASSEAAGGNYGYTF.

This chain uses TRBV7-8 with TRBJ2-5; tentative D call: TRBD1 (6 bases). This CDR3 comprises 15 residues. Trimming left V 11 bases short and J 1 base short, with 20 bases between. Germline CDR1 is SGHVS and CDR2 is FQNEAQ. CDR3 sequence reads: CAGSRSGALQETQYF. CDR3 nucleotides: TGTGCCGGTAGCCGATCAGGGGCCCTCCAAGAGACCCAGTACTTC.

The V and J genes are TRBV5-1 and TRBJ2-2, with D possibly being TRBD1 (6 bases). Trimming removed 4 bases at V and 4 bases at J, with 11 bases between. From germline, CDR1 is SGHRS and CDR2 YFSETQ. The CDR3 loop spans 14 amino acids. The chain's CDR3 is CASSEDSFTGELFF. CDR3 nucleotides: TGCGCCAGCAGCGAGGACAGTTTCACCGGGGAGCTGTTTTTT.

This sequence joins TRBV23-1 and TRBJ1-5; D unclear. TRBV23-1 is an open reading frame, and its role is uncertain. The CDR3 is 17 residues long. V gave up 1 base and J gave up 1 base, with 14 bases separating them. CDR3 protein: CASSQLGGYGSNQPQHF. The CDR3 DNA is TGCGCCAGCAGTCAATTAGGAGGCTACGGGAGCAATCAGCCCCAGCATTTT.

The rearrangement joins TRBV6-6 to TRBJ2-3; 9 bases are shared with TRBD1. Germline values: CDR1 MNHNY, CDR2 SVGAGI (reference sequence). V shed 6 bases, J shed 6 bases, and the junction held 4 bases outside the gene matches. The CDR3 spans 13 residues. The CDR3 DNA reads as TGTGCCAGCAGACCACAGGGGGCGGATACGCAGTATTTT. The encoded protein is CASRPQGADTQYF.

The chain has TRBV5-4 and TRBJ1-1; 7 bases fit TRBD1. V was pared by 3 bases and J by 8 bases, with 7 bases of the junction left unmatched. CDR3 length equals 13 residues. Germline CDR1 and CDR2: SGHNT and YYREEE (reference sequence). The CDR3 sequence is CASSSLTGLEAFF. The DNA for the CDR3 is TGTGCCAGCAGCTCCTTGACAGGGCTGGAAGCTTTCTTT.

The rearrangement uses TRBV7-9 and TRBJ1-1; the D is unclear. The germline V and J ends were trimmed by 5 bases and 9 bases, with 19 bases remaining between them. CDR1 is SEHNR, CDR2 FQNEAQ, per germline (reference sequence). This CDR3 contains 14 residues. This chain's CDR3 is CASSAIPGLEKAFF. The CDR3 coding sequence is TGTGCCAGCAGCGCCATCCCGGGTCTAGAGAAAGCTTTCTTT.

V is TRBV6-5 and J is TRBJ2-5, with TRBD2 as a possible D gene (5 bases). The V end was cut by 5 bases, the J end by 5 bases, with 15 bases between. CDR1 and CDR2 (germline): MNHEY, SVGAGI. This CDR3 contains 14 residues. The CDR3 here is CASSERRSGETQYF. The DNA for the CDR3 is TGTGCCAGCAGTGAACGTCGGTCGGGGGAGACCCAGTACTTC.

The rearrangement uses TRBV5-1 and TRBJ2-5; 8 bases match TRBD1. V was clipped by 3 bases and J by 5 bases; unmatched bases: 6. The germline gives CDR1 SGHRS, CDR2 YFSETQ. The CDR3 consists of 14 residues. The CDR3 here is CASSSGQGFETQYF. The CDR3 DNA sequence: TGCGCCAGCAGCTCCGGACAGGGATTCGAGACCCAGTACTTC.

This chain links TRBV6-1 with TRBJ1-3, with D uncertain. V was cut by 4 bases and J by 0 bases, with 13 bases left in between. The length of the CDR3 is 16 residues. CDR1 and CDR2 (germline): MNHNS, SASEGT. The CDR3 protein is CASSGNSRSSGNTIYF. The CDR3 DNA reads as TGTGCCAGCAGTGGTAATTCACGGAGCTCTGGAAACACCATATATTTT.

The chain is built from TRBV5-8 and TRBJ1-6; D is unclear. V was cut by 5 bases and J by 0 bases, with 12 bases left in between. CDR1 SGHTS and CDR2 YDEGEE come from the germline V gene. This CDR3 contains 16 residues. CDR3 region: CASSRSGSSYNSPLHF. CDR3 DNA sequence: TGTGCCAGCAGTAGATCGGGGAGCTCCTATAATTCACCCCTCCACTTT.

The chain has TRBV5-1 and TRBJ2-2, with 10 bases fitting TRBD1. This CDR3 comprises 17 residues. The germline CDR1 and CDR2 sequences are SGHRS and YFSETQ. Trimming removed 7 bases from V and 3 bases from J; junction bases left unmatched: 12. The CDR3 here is CASSSGTGARYTGELFF. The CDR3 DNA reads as TGCGCCAGCTCTTCCGGGACAGGGGCGCGTTACACCGGGGAGCTGTTTTTT.